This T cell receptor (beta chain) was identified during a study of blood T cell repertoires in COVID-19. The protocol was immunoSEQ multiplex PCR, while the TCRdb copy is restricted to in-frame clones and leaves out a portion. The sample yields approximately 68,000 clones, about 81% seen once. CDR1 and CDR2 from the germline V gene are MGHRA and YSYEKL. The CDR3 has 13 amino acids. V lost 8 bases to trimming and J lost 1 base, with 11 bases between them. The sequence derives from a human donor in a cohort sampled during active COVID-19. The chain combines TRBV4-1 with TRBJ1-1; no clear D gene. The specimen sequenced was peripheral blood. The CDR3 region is CASRVAQNTEAFF. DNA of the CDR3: TGCGCCAGCCGGGTCGCGCAGAACACTGAAGCTTTCTTT.